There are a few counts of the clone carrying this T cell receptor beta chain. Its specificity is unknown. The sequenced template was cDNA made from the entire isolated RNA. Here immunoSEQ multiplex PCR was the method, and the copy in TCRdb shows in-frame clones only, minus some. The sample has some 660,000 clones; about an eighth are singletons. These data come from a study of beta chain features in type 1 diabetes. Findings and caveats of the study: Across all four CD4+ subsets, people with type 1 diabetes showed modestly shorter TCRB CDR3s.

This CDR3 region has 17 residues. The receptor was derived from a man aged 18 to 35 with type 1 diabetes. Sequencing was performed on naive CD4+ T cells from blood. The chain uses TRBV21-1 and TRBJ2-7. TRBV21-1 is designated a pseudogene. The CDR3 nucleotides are TGTGCCAGCAGCAAAGGGTTCGCTAAGGAAAGCACCTACGAGCAGTACTTC. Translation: CASSKGFAKESTYEQYF.